A single sample gave rise to the 2 T cell receptor beta chains below, sequenced in a study of CD8 T cells in Susac syndrome. Random hexamers served to reverse transcribe roughly 0.45 to 1 ug RNA. TCRdb recomputed calls from the immunoSEQ multiplex PCR reads with MiXCR, one row per CDR3 protein. The data hold about 76,000 distinct CDR3 sequences, with 90% to 95% observed a single time. Material for sequencing was CD8+ T cells from PBMCs. These receptors originate from a human donor with Susac syndrome.

This clonotype has only a few counts. The rearrangement joins TRBV13 to TRBJ2-7; 11 bases fit TRBD1. Germline CDR1 is PRHDT and CDR2 is FYEKMQ (reference sequence). This CDR3 is 14 amino acids long. Trimming took 4 bases from V and 4 from J; bases not matched to a gene: 3. The CDR3 DNA is TGTGCCAGCAGCTCCGGACAGGGGGCGTACGAGCAGTACTTC. Residues: CASSSGQGAYEQYF.

The chain combines TRBV29-1 with TRBJ2-7, with D maybe TRBD1 (5 bases). The CDR3 length is 12 residues. V gave up 7 bases and J gave up 5 bases, with 15 bases separating them. Germline-derived CDR1 and CDR2 are SQVTM and ANQGSEA. This CDR3 reads CSAIRDSDEQYF. As DNA, the CDR3 is TGCAGCGCAATCAGGGATTCAGACGAGCAGTACTTC.